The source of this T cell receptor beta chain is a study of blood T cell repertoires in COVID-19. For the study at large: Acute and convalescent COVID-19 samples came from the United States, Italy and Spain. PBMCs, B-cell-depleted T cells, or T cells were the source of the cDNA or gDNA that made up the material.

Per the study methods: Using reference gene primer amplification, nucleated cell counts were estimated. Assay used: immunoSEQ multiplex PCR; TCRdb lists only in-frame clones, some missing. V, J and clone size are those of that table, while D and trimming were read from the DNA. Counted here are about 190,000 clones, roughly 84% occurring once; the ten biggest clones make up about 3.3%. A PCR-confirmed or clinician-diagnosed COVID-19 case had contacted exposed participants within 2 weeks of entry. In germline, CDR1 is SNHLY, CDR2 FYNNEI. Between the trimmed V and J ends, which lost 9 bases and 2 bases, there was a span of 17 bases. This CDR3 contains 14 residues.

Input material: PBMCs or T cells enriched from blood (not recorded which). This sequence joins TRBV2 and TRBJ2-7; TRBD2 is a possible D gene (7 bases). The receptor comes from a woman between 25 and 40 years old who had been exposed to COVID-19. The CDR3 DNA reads TGTGCCAGTTTTGGGGGGGGCGTCCCCTACGAGCAGTACTTC. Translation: CASFGGGVPYEQYF.